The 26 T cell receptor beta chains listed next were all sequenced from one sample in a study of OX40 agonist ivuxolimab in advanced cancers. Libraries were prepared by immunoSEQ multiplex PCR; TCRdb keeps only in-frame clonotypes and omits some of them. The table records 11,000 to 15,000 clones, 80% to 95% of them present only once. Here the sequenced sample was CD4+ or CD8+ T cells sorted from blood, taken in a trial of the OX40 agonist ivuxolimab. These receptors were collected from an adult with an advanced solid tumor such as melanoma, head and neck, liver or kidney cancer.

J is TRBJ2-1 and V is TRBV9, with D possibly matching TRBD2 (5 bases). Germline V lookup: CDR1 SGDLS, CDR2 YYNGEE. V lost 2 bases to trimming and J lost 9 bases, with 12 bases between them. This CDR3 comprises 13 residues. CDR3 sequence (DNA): TGTGCCAGCAGCGTCGGGATGAGCACTGAGCAGTTCTTC. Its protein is CASSVGMSTEQFF.

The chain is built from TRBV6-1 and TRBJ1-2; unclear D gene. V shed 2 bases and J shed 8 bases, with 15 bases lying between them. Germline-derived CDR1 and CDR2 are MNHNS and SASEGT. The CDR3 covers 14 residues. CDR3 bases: TGTGCCAGCAGTGAAAACGGCAGGACTCAGGGCTACACCTTC. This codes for CASSENGRTQGYTF.

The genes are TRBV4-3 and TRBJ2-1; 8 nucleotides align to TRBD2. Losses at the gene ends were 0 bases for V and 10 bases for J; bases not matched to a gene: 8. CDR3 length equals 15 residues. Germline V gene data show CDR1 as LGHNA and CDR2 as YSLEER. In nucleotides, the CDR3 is TGCGCCAGCAGCCAAGAGGAGCGGGAGTGGGGGGAGCAGTTCTTC. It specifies CASSQEEREWGEQFF.

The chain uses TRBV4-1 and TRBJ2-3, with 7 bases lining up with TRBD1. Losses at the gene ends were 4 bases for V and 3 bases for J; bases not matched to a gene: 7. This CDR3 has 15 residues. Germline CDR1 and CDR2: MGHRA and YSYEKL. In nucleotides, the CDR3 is TGCGCCAGCAGCCCACCCGGGACAGCGACAGATACGCAGTATTTT. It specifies CASSPPGTATDTQYF.

The CDR3 here is CASNLDRGLAGVVRRGDTQYF. In DNA, the CDR3 is TGTGCCAGCAACCTAGACAGGGGACTAGCGGGAGTGGTGAGGAGAGGAGATACGCAGTATTTT. The chain combines TRBV28 with TRBJ2-3, with 14 bases fitting TRBD2. The trim removed 7 bases at V and 5 bases at J, leaving 23 bases unmatched. Germline assignment: CDR1 MDHEN and CDR2 SYDVKM. This CDR3 region has 21 residues.

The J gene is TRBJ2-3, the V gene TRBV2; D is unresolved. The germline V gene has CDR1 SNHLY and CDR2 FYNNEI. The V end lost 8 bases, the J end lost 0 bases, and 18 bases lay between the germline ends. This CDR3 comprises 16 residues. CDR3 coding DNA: TGTGCCAGCCCCAAAAGGGCAGGAACTAGCACAGATACGCAGTATTTT. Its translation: CASPKRAGTSTDTQYF.

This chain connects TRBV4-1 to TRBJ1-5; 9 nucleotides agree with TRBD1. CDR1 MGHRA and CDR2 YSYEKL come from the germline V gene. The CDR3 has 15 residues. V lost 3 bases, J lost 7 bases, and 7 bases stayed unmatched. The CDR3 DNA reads TGCGCCAGCAGCCACCCCGGGACAGGGAGACAGCCCCAGCATTTT. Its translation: CASSHPGTGRQPQHF.

This CDR3 reads CASSLELGGGYTF. The CDR3 nucleotides are TGCGCCAGCAGCTTGGAACTGGGTGGTGGCTACACCTTC. V gene TRBV5-1 combines with J gene TRBJ1-2; D not resolved. Germline lookup yields CDR1 SGHRS and CDR2 YFSETQ. CDR3 length: 13 residues. V was trimmed by 0 bases and J by 7 bases, leaving 10 bases between them.

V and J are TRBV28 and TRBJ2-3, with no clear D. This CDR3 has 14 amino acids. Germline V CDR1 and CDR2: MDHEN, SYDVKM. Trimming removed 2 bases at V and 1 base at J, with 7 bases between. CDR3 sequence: CASSLGVGTDTQYF. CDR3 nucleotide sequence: TGTGCCAGCAGTTTAGGGGTGGGCACAGATACGCAGTATTTT.

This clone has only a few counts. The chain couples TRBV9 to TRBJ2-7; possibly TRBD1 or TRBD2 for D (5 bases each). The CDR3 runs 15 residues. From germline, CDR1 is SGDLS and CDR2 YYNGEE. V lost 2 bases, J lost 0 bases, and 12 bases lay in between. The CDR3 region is CASSVDGAFSYEQYF. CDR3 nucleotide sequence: TGTGCCAGCAGCGTTGACGGGGCTTTCTCCTACGAGCAGTACTTC.

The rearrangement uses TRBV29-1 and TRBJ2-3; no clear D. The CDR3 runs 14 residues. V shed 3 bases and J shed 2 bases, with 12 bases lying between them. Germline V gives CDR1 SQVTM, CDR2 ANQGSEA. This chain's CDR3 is CSVDSLTNTDTQYF. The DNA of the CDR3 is TGCAGCGTTGATAGCCTGACGAACACAGATACGCAGTATTTT.

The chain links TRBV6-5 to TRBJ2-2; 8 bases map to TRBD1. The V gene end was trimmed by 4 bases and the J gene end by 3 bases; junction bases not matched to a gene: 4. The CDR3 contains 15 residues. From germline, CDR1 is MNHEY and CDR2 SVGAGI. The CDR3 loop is CASSFGQGYTGELFF. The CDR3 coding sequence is TGTGCCAGCAGTTTCGGACAGGGCTACACCGGGGAGCTGTTTTTT.

In DNA, the CDR3 is TGTGCCAGCAGTAGAGGGGACAGCGGCTATCAGCCCCAGCATTTT. Translated: CASSRGDSGYQPQHF. This chain joins TRBV6-5 and TRBJ1-5; TRBD1 aligns across 7 bases. Germline V gene sequence: CDR1 MNHEY, CDR2 SVGAGI. The CDR3 totals 15 residues. Trimming removed 5 bases from V and 5 bases from J; junction bases left unmatched: 9.

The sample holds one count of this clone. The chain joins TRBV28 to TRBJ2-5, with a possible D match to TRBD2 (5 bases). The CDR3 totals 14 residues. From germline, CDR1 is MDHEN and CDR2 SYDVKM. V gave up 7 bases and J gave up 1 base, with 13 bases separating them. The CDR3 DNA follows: TGTGCCAGCAACCTATACGGGGTCCAAGAGACCCAGTACTTC. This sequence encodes CASNLYGVQETQYF. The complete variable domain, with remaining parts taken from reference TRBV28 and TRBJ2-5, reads DVKVTQSSRYLVKRTGEKVFLECVQDMDHENMFWYRQDPGLGLRLIYFSYDVKMKEKGDIPEGYSVSREKKERFSLILESASTNQTSMYLCASNLYGVQETQYFGPGTRLLVL.

The CDR3, as DNA: TGTGCCAGCAGTCTAGGACCCGATTACGAGCAGTACTTC. This codes for CASSLGPDYEQYF. The chain couples TRBV6-5 to TRBJ2-7, with D unclear. This CDR3 region has 13 residues. V gave up 5 bases and J gave up 4 bases, with 12 bases separating them. Per germline, CDR1 MNHEY and CDR2 SVGAGI.

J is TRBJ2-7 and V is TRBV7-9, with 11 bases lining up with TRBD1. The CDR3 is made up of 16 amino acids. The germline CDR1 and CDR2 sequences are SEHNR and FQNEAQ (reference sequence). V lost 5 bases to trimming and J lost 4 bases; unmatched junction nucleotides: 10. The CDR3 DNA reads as TGTGCCAGCAGCCAGAGCCGGGACAGGGGGAGTTACGAGCAGTACTTC. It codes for CASSQSRDRGSYEQYF.

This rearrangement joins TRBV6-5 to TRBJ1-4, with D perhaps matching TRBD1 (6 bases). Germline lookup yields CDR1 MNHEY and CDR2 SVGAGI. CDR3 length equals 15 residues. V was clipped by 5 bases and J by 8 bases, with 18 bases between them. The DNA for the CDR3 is TGTGCCAGCAGTGGCTCCGGGACAAGAGGCGAAAAACTGTTTTTT. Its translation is CASSGSGTRGEKLFF.

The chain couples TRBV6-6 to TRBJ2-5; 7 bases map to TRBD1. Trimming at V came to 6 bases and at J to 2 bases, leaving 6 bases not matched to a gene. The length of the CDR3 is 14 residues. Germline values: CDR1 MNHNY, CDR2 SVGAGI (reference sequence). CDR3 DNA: TGTGCCAGCAGGTCCGGGACAGTTCAAGAGACCCAGTACTTC. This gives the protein CASRSGTVQETQYF.

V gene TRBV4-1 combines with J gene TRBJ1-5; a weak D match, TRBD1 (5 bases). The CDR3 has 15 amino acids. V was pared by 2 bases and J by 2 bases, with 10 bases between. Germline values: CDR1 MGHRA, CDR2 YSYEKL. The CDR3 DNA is TGCGCCAGCAGCCAAATAGGCAGGGGCAATCAGCCCCAGCATTTT. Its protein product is CASSQIGRGNQPQHF.

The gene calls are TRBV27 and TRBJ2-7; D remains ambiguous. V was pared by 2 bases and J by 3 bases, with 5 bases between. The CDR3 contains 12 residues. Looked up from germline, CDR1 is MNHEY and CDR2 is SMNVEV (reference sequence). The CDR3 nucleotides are TGTGCCAGCAGTTTAGACGGCTACGAGCAGTACTTC. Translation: CASSLDGYEQYF.

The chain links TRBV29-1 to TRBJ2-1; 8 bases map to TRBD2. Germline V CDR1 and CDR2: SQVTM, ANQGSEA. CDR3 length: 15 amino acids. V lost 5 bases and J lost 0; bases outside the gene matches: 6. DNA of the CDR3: TGCAGCGTTTATATAGCGGGGAGCTCCTACAATGAGCAGTTCTTC. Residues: CSVYIAGSSYNEQFF.

CDR3 sequence reads: CASIIGGSQGEAFF. CDR3 coding DNA: TGTGCCAGTATAATTGGGGGCTCCCAAGGTGAAGCTTTCTTT. J is TRBJ1-1 and V is TRBV19, with a tentative D call TRBD1 (6 bases). The ends were cut back, 7 bases at V and 7 bases at J, with 19 bases in the middle. The CDR3 loop spans 14 amino acids. Germline values: CDR1 LNHDA, CDR2 SQIVND (reference sequence).

CDR3 bases: TGCGCCAGCAGCTTGGCCCCGGGTTGGAGCGGACGCTCCTACAATGAGCAGTTCTTC. Translated, it gives CASSLAPGWSGRSYNEQFF. The V and J genes are TRBV5-1 and TRBJ2-1; maybe TRBD2 (5 bases). Germline values: CDR1 SGHRS, CDR2 YFSETQ. The ends were cut back, 0 bases at V and 0 bases at J, with 19 bases in the middle. This CDR3 region has 19 residues.

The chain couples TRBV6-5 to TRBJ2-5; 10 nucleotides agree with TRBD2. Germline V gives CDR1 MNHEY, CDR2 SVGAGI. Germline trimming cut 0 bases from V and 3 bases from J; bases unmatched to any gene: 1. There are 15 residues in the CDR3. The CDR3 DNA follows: TGTGCCAGCAGTTACTCCGGGACTAGCGAAGAGACCCAGTACTTC. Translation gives CASSYSGTSEETQYF.

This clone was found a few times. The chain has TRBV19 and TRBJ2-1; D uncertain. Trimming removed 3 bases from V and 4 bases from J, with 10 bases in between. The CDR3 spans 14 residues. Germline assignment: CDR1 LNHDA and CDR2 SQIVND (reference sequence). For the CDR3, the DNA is TGTGCCAGTAGTATTGTAGCCGCTTACAATGAGCAGTTCTTC. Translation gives CASSIVAAYNEQFF.

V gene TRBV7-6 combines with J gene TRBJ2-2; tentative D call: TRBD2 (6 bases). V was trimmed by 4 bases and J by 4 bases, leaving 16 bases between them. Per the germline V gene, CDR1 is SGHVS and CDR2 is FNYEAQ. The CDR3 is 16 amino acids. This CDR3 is CASSSGLTPSTGELFF. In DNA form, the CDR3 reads TGTGCCAGCAGCTCGGGACTCACCCCGAGCACCGGGGAGCTGTTTTTT.